The clone carrying this T cell receptor beta chain occurred once. These data come from a study of cytomegalovirus exposure and HLA in healthy donors. Looked up from germline, CDR1 is SGDLS and CDR2 is YYNGEE. This CDR3 region has 16 residues. V shed 0 bases, J shed 1 base, and the junction held 3 bases outside the gene matches. PCR employed 60 Vbeta and 13 Jbeta primers. Sequencing used immunoSEQ multiplex PCR; TCRdb keeps in-frame clones, though not all of them. There are around 200,000 clones in the sample; around three quarters occur only once, and over 2% lies in the top ten. This chain uses TRBV9 with TRBJ2-1, with TRBD2 matching over 8 bases. The specimen sequenced was PBMCs. This TCR came from a woman aged 45-60 years in good health and CMV-seronegative. CDR3 sequence: CASSVDERESYNEQFF. Here the CDR3 DNA reads TGTGCCAGCAGCGTAGATGAGCGGGAGTCCTACAATGAGCAGTTCTTC.